This T cell receptor beta chain derives from a study of CD8+CD57+ T cells in acquired aplastic anemia. TCR beta VDJ and CDR3 profiling used genomic DNA as template. In TCRdb, the reads were re-called with MiXCR into one record per CDR3 protein. The sample includes hundreds of thousands of distinct CDR3 sequences, around 68% seen only once; the top ten take around 4%. Germline-derived CDR1 and CDR2 are SGHVS and FNYEAQ. The V gene lost 2 bases and the J gene lost 8 bases, with 24 bases spanning the gap. The CDR3 spans 17 residues. What was sequenced was sorted CD4+, CD8+, or CD8+CD57+ T cells (not recorded which) from PBMCs. The genes are TRBV7-6 and TRBJ1-2; D is ambiguous. The receptor was derived from a human donor in good health, serving as a control. CDR3 sequence: CASSLQPAQETQYGYTF. CDR3 bases: TGTGCCAGCAGCTTACAGCCAGCGCAAGAGACCCAGTACGGCTACACCTTC.